A selection of T cell receptor beta chains follows, all from one sample in a study of CD8+CD57+ T cells in acquired aplastic anemia. TCRdb fed the reads into MiXCR, producing one record per CDR3 protein. The data contain around 180,000 distinct CDR3 sequences, roughly 64% of them singletons. Input material: sorted CD4+, CD8+, or CD8+CD57+ T cells (not recorded which) from PBMCs. These receptors came from a human donor with severe aplastic anemia or a healthy control (not recorded which). Each CDR3 is given with its conserved first and last residue. A D gene is named only where the DNA matches it firmly. The size field is filled for only some rows; it gives once, few, many or a size class.

V gene: TRBV7-9
D gene: NA
clone size: NA
J gene: TRBJ1-5
CDR3 protein: CASNRQGMPQHF
CDR3 DNA: TGTGCCAGCAACCGCCAGGGGATGCCCCAGCATTTT

V gene: TRBV5-4
D gene: NA
clone size: NA
J gene: TRBJ2-7
CDR3 protein: CASSFWDGHYEQYF
CDR3 DNA: TGTGCCAGCAGCTTCTGGGACGGCCACTACGAGCAGTACTTC

V gene: TRBV20-1
D gene: NA
clone size: NA
J gene: TRBJ2-7
CDR3 protein: CSAAPGLGEQYF
CDR3 DNA: TGCAGTGCGGCGCCTGGGCTTGGGGAGCAGTACTTC

V gene: TRBV5-6
D gene: NA
clone size: NA
J gene: TRBJ1-6
CDR3 protein: CASTPLQGDSPLHF
CDR3 DNA: TGTGCCAGCACCCCACTACAGGGTGACTCACCCCTCCACTTT

V gene: TRBV5-6
D gene: NA
clone size: many
J gene: TRBJ2-1
CDR3 protein: CASSLDGGNEQFF
CDR3 DNA: TGTGCCAGCAGCTTGGATGGGGGCAATGAGCAGTTCTTC

V gene: TRBV7-8
D gene: NA
clone size: few
J gene: TRBJ1-1
CDR3 protein: CASPDPNTEAFF
CDR3 DNA: TGTGCCAGTCCGGACCCGAACACTGAAGCTTTCTTT

V gene: TRBV7-9
D gene: NA
clone size: NA
J gene: TRBJ2-3
CDR3 protein: CASSLNGVSDTQYF
CDR3 DNA: TGTGCCAGCAGCCTCAACGGGGTTTCAGATACGCAGTATTTT

V gene: TRBV7-2
D gene: NA
clone size: NA
J gene: TRBJ1-1
CDR3 protein: CASSPDRKGNTEAFF
CDR3 DNA: TGTGCCAGCAGCCCCGACAGGAAAGGGAACACTGAAGCTTTCTTT

V gene: TRBV15
D gene: TRBD2
clone size: NA
J gene: TRBJ2-1
CDR3 protein: CATSSVGGGEYNEQFF
CDR3 DNA: TGTGCCACCAGCAGTGTGGGCGGGGGGGAGTACAATGAGCAGTTCTTC

V gene: TRBV9
D gene: NA
clone size: NA
J gene: TRBJ2-2
CDR3 protein: CASSVESRTGELFF
CDR3 DNA: TGTGCCAGCAGCGTAGAGTCCCGGACAGGGGAGCTGTTTTTT

V gene: TRBV7-3
D gene: NA
clone size: NA
J gene: TRBJ2-1
CDR3 protein: CASSFGLYNEQFF
CDR3 DNA: TGTGCCAGCAGCTTCGGGTTATACAATGAGCAGTTCTTC

V gene: TRBV10-1
D gene: TRBD1
clone size: few
J gene: TRBJ2-2
CDR3 protein: CARPKGQGVRTGELFF
CDR3 DNA: TGCGCCAGGCCTAAGGGACAGGGGGTGAGGACCGGGGAGCTGTTTTTT

V gene: TRBV19
D gene: TRBD1
clone size: NA
J gene: TRBJ1-4
CDR3 protein: CASSLTGTDNEKLFF
CDR3 DNA: TGTGCCAGTAGTCTGACCGGGACAGATAATGAAAAACTGTTTTTT

V gene: TRBV7-9
D gene: TRBD1
clone size: NA
J gene: TRBJ2-3
CDR3 protein: CASSQGDRGIRDTQYF
CDR3 DNA: TGTGCCAGCAGCCAAGGGGACAGGGGGATTAGAGATACGCAGTATTTT

V gene: TRBV5-1
D gene: TRBD1
clone size: NA
J gene: TRBJ1-6
CDR3 protein: CASSLGGGQGSSPLHF
CDR3 DNA: TGCGCCAGCAGCTTGGGTGGGGGACAGGGGAGTTCACCCCTCCACTTT

V gene: TRBV9
D gene: NA
clone size: NA
J gene: TRBJ1-2
CDR3 protein: CASSKQGMYGYTF
CDR3 DNA: TGTGCCAGCAGCAAACAGGGAATGTATGGCTACACCTTC

V gene: TRBV7-2
D gene: TRBD2
clone size: NA
J gene: TRBJ2-7
CDR3 protein: CASSQEAGGPGEQYF
CDR3 DNA: TGCGCCAGCAGCCAAGAAGCGGGGGGGCCGGGCGAGCAGTACTTC

V gene: TRBV20-1
D gene: TRBD1
clone size: medium-sized
J gene: TRBJ2-7
CDR3 protein: CSARPETGDHEQYF
CDR3 DNA: TGCAGTGCTAGACCCGAGACAGGGGACCACGAGCAGTACTTC

V gene: TRBV4-2
D gene: TRBD1
clone size: many
J gene: TRBJ1-6
CDR3 protein: CASSQQGASQSSPLHF
CDR3 DNA: TGTGCCAGCAGCCAGCAGGGGGCCAGCCAAAGTTCACCCCTCCACTTT

V gene: TRBV5-6
D gene: NA
clone size: few
J gene: TRBJ2-7
CDR3 protein: CASSLIGRVGEQYF
CDR3 DNA: TGTGCCAGCAGCTTGATAGGCAGGGTGGGCGAGCAGTACTTC

V gene: TRBV7-2
D gene: NA
clone size: many
J gene: TRBJ2-7
CDR3 protein: CASSWGSYEQYF
CDR3 DNA: TGTGCCAGCAGCTGGGGCTCCTACGAGCAGTACTTC

V gene: TRBV2
D gene: NA
clone size: NA
J gene: TRBJ1-2
CDR3 protein: CAISETLTGGYGYTF
CDR3 DNA: TGTGCCATCAGTGAAACGCTGACAGGCGGCTATGGCTACACCTTC

V gene: TRBV2
D gene: NA
clone size: NA
J gene: TRBJ1-5
CDR3 protein: CASRTNNRDQETQHF
CDR3 DNA: TGTGCCAGCAGAACGAACAACCGCGATCAAGAGACCCAGCATTTT

V gene: TRBV7-2
D gene: TRBD2
clone size: NA
J gene: TRBJ2-2
CDR3 protein: CASSLLGGLNTGELFF
CDR3 DNA: TGTGCCAGCAGCTTGCTGGGAGGGTTGAACACCGGGGAGCTGTTTTTT

V gene: TRBV7-7
D gene: TRBD1
clone size: NA
J gene: TRBJ2-2
CDR3 protein: CASSSSSTGSTGELFF
CDR3 DNA: TGTGCCAGCAGCTCCTCATCGACAGGGTCCACCGGGGAGCTGTTTTTT

V gene: TRBV20-1
D gene: TRBD2
clone size: NA
J gene: TRBJ2-7
CDR3 protein: CSGALAGAPYEQYF
CDR3 DNA: TGCAGTGGGGCCCTAGCGGGGGCTCCCTACGAGCAGTACTTC

V gene: TRBV13
D gene: NA
clone size: NA
J gene: TRBJ2-1
CDR3 protein: CASSEYSGANEQFF
CDR3 DNA: TGTGCCAGCAGCGAATATAGCGGAGCCAATGAGCAGTTCTTC

V gene: TRBV20-1
D gene: NA
clone size: NA
J gene: TRBJ2-1
CDR3 protein: CSAYDYASVEQFF
CDR3 DNA: TGCAGTGCTTACGACTACGCCTCCGTTGAGCAGTTCTTC

V gene: TRBV11-3
D gene: TRBD1
clone size: NA
J gene: TRBJ2-5
CDR3 protein: CASSYDRGETQYF
CDR3 DNA: TGTGCCAGCAGCTATGACAGGGGAGAGACCCAGTACTTC

V gene: TRBV2
D gene: NA
clone size: NA
J gene: TRBJ2-2
CDR3 protein: CASSIRDSLNGGELFF
CDR3 DNA: TGTGCCAGCAGTATCCGGGACTCCCTTAACGGCGGGGAGCTGTTTTTT

V gene: TRBV20-1
D gene: TRBD2
clone size: few
J gene: TRBJ2-7
CDR3 protein: CSARASGRASYEQYF
CDR3 DNA: TGCAGTGCTAGGGCTAGCGGGAGGGCCTCCTACGAGCAGTACTTC

V gene: TRBV29-1
D gene: TRBD2
clone size: NA
J gene: TRBJ2-3
CDR3 protein: CSVDGLAGEADTQYF
CDR3 DNA: TGCAGCGTAGACGGACTAGCGGGAGAGGCAGATACGCAGTATTTT

V gene: TRBV9
D gene: NA
clone size: NA
J gene: TRBJ2-7
CDR3 protein: CASSPPGAVYEQYF
CDR3 DNA: TGTGCCAGCAGCCCTCCAGGGGCGGTGTACGAGCAGTACTTC

V gene: TRBV7-3
D gene: TRBD1
clone size: NA
J gene: TRBJ1-2
CDR3 protein: CASSQQGAQSYGYTF
CDR3 DNA: TGTGCCAGCAGTCAACAGGGGGCGCAGAGCTATGGCTACACCTTC

V gene: TRBV20-1
D gene: NA
clone size: few
J gene: TRBJ1-5
CDR3 protein: CSAGGQFNQPQHF
CDR3 DNA: TGCAGTGCTGGAGGACAGTTCAATCAGCCCCAGCATTTT

V gene: TRBV14
D gene: NA
clone size: NA
J gene: TRBJ2-7
CDR3 protein: CASSQDRAPIGEQYF
CDR3 DNA: TGTGCCAGCAGCCAAGACAGAGCCCCAATAGGCGAGCAGTACTTC

V gene: TRBV5-8
D gene: NA
clone size: NA
J gene: TRBJ1-1
CDR3 protein: CASSLGGMGTEAFF
CDR3 DNA: TGTGCCAGCAGCTTGGGGGGCATGGGGACTGAAGCTTTCTTT

V gene: TRBV9
D gene: NA
clone size: NA
J gene: TRBJ1-1
CDR3 protein: CASRKSWAGNTEAFF
CDR3 DNA: TGTGCCAGCAGAAAAAGTTGGGCGGGAAACACTGAAGCTTTCTTT

V gene: TRBV7-3
D gene: TRBD1
clone size: NA
J gene: TRBJ2-5
CDR3 protein: CASSVLGQGGQETQYF
CDR3 DNA: TGTGCCAGCAGCGTATTGGGACAGGGCGGACAAGAGACCCAGTACTTC

V gene: TRBV7-2
D gene: TRBD1
clone size: NA
J gene: TRBJ2-7
CDR3 protein: CASSRDRAQAYEQYF
CDR3 DNA: TGTGCCAGCAGCCGAGACAGGGCCCAGGCCTACGAGCAGTACTTC

V gene: TRBV6-5
D gene: NA
clone size: few
J gene: TRBJ1-1
CDR3 protein: CASSAGVNTEAFF
CDR3 DNA: TGTGCCAGCAGTGCGGGGGTGAACACTGAAGCTTTCTTT